A single sample is the source of the 8 T cell receptor beta chains below, sequenced in a study of T-cell reconstitution after alpha-beta-depleted transplantation in children. Researchers prepared the TCRbeta library using unique molecular identifiers, the study reports. TCRdb called the PCR reads again in MiXCR, with one record for every CDR3 protein. The table shows around 300,000 distinct CDR3 sequences, with 10% occurring only once. The sample consisted of PBMCs, taken before TCRalphabeta/CD19-depleted stem cell transplant. The receptors shown here come from a boy under two years old with acute myeloid leukemia, due to receive a stem cell transplant.

This clonotype was counted many times. The CDR3 loop is CASSLAPQLVAKNIQYF. DNA for the CDR3: TGTGCCAGCAGCTTAGCGCCACAGTTAGTAGCCAAAAACATTCAGTACTTC. The V call is TRBV7-9, the J call TRBJ2-4; D is unclear. Per the germline V gene, CDR1 is SEHNR and CDR2 is FQNEAQ (reference sequence). The CDR3 extends over 17 amino acids. V lost 0 bases and J lost 0, with 12 bases in between.

Only a few counts were recorded for this clonotype. The gene calls are TRBV19 and TRBJ2-6; 8 bases align to TRBD2. Per the germline V gene, CDR1 is LNHDA and CDR2 is SQIVND (reference sequence). V shed 6 bases and J 2 bases; nucleotides not matched to a gene: 6. The length of the CDR3 is 16 residues. CDR3 coding DNA: TGTGCCAGTAGGCCGGGACTAGAGGCTGGGGCCAACGTCCTGACTTTC. Translation gives CASRPGLEAGANVLTF.

This clonotype showed up many times. The V gene is TRBV28, the J gene TRBJ2-5, with 11 bases matching TRBD2. V gave up 5 bases and J gave up 4 bases; unmatched junction bases: 12. The CDR3 length is 17 residues. Looked up from germline, CDR1 is MDHEN and CDR2 is SYDVKM. The chain's CDR3 is CASSGTSGRRLGETQYF. DNA of the CDR3: TGTGCCAGCAGTGGGACTAGCGGACGTCGGCTGGGAGAGACCCAGTACTTC.

This clonotype was observed at least ten times. V usage is TRBV29-1 and J usage is TRBJ2-3, with D perhaps TRBD2 (6 bases). The CDR3 loop spans 13 amino acids. From germline, CDR1 is SQVTM and CDR2 ANQGSEA. Trimming removed 4 bases at V and 0 bases at J, with 8 bases between. CDR3 sequence: CSVGGLSTDTQYF. Here the CDR3 DNA reads TGCAGCGTTGGCGGACTAAGCACAGATACGCAGTATTTT.

This clonotype appeared many times. The V and J genes are TRBV7-9 and TRBJ2-1, with a possible D match to TRBD1 (6 bases). The CDR3 runs to 16 residues. V was cut by 4 bases and J by 12 bases, with 25 bases left in between. Germline lookup yields CDR1 SEHNR and CDR2 FQNEAQ (reference sequence). The chain's CDR3 is CASSSVGGSVSEWQFF. CDR3 in DNA: TGTGCCAGCAGCTCAGTAGGGGGAAGCGTAAGTGAGTGGCAGTTCTTC.

This clonotype was seen more than once but under ten times. The V call is TRBV24-1, the J call TRBJ2-1; 11 nucleotides align to TRBD1. With V trimmed by 4 bases and J by 6 bases, 1 base remained unmatched. The germline V gene has CDR1 KGHDR and CDR2 SFDVKD. CDR3 length equals 14 residues. The CDR3 DNA reads TGTGCCACCAGTGAGGGGACAGGGGGCAATGAGCAGTTCTTC. Amino acid sequence: CATSEGTGGNEQFF.

This clonotype was detected many times. The chain employs TRBV24-1 and TRBJ2-2, with D maybe TRBD1 (5 bases). This CDR3 is 15 amino acids long. The V end was cut by 9 bases, the J end by 5 bases, with 18 bases between. Germline CDR1 reads KGHDR; CDR2 reads SFDVKD. The CDR3 DNA is TGTGCCACCTCATCGCAGGGTGCCGTTACCGGGGAGCTGTTTTTT. Protein sequence: CATSSQGAVTGELFF.

This clonotype was counted only a few times. J is TRBJ1-2 and V is TRBV10-3; D call uncertain. Between the trimmed V and J ends, which lost 7 bases and 6 bases, there was a span of 15 bases. The CDR3 contains 13 residues. The germline V gene has CDR1 ENHRY and CDR2 SYGVKD. The CDR3 loop reads CAIMGDGRNGYTF. DNA of the CDR3: TGTGCCATCATGGGAGACGGCAGGAATGGCTACACCTTC.